What follows are 24 T cell receptor beta chains derived from one specimen sequenced in a study of CD8 T cells in Susac syndrome (dated by TCRdb to the late 2010s). The library relied on the immunoSEQ multiplex PCR assay. RNA was extracted with the RNeasy kit and about 0.45 to 1 ug was reverse transcribed using random hexamers. TCRdb passed the public sequencing reads through fastp at Q25 and MiXCR, retaining productive beta sequences. Each entry is one CDR3 protein sequence, shown with its most common DNA and genes. Here the sample has some 400,000 distinct CDR3 sequences; 75% to 90% occur a single time. The ten top clones hold more than 0.09% of the sample. The specimen sequenced was CD8+ T cells from PBMCs. The receptors were sampled from a human donor with multiple sclerosis.

The chain has TRBV27 and TRBJ2-1; D is undetermined. Germline lookup yields CDR1 MNHEY and CDR2 SMNVEV (reference sequence). V was pared by 2 bases and J by 0 bases, with 8 bases between. CDR3 size: 15 residues. CDR3 sequence reads: CASSLEVGSYNEQFF. In DNA, the CDR3 is TGTGCCAGCAGTTTAGAGGTTGGCTCCTACAATGAGCAGTTCTTC.

V and J are TRBV4-1 and TRBJ1-1; weak D call: TRBD1 (5 bases). The germline V gene has CDR1 MGHRA and CDR2 YSYEKL. The CDR3 runs to 14 residues. The V gene lost 1 base and the J gene lost 4 bases, with 10 bases spanning the gap. The CDR3 is CASSQARGGTEAFF. CDR3 in DNA: TGCGCCAGCAGCCAAGCAAGGGGAGGCACTGAAGCTTTCTTT.

The chain employs TRBV2 and TRBJ1-1, with a tentative D call TRBD1 (6 bases). Germline loops: CDR1 SNHLY, CDR2 FYNNEI. V shed 6 bases and J shed 4 bases, with 24 bases lying between them. This CDR3 has 17 amino acids. This chain's CDR3 is CASSDPIAGVQGTEAFF. The CDR3 nucleotides read TGTGCCAGCAGCGACCCCATAGCAGGGGTTCAGGGCACTGAAGCTTTCTTT.

V gene TRBV4-1 combines with J gene TRBJ2-7, with 9 bases identical to TRBD2. The length of the CDR3 is 17 residues. V was clipped by 0 bases and J by 6 bases; unmatched bases: 12. Germline CDR1 reads MGHRA; CDR2 reads YSYEKL. CDR3 sequence (DNA): TGCGCCAGCAGCCAAGAATTGGGGTTAGCGGGAGTAAGCGAGCAGTACTTC. Translated: CASSQELGLAGVSEQYF.

This chain uses TRBV28 with TRBJ2-5; 7 nucleotides match TRBD2. Germline lookup yields CDR1 MDHEN and CDR2 SYDVKM. The CDR3 extends over 14 amino acids. V was clipped by 8 bases and J by 3 bases; unmatched bases: 9. The CDR3 coding sequence is TGTGCCAGCGTTCAAGCGGGAATCGAAGAGACCCAGTACTTC. This codes for CASVQAGIEETQYF.

The chain has TRBV7-9 and TRBJ2-3; D unclear. The CDR3 is made up of 14 amino acids. Trimming took 11 bases from V and 1 from J, leaving 16 bases between them. Germline values: CDR1 SEHNR, CDR2 FQNEAQ (reference sequence). The chain's CDR3 is CALSPRVGTDTQYF. CDR3 in DNA: TGTGCCCTCAGCCCCCGGGTGGGCACAGATACGCAGTATTTT.

The chain carries TRBV30 and TRBJ1-1, with D possibly being TRBD1 (6 bases). The CDR3 runs to 13 residues. Trimming cost V 2 bases and J 6 bases, with 13 bases left between them. Germline lookup yields CDR1 GTSNPN and CDR2 SVGIG (reference sequence). The CDR3: CAWSRGGLPEAFF. CDR3 bases: TGTGCCTGGAGTAGGGGGGGGCTCCCTGAAGCTTTCTTT. The complete variable domain, with remaining parts taken from reference TRBV30 and TRBJ1-1, reads SQTIHQWPATLVQPVGSPLSLECTVEGTSNPNLYWYRQAAGRGLQLLFYSVGIGQISSEVPQNLSASRPQDRQFILSSKKLLLSDSGFYLCAWSRGGLPEAFFGQGTRLTVV.

The chain couples TRBV30 to TRBJ1-1, with TRBD1 as a possible D gene (5 bases). This CDR3 comprises 11 residues. V was clipped by 3 bases and J by 6 bases, with 8 bases between them. Germline V gives CDR1 GTSNPN, CDR2 SVGIG (reference sequence). CDR3 in amino acids: CAWRGTAEAFF. CDR3 DNA sequence: TGTGCCTGGAGGGGGACCGCTGAAGCTTTCTTT.

CDR3 coding DNA: TGCGCCAGCAGCTTGGGGGACGGGTCTCGGCCCCAGCATTTT. Translated: CASSLGDGSRPQHF. The V call is TRBV5-1, the J call TRBJ1-5; TRBD1 might be the D (5 bases). The CDR3 covers 14 residues. Germline CDR1 reads SGHRS; CDR2 reads YFSETQ. Trimming removed 0 bases at V and 9 bases at J, with 13 bases between. Supplemented by reference TRBV5-1 and TRBJ1-5, the full variable domain reads KAGVTQTPRYLIKTRGQQVTLSCSPISGHRSVSWYQQTPGQGLQFLFEYFSETQRNKGNFPGRFSGRQFSNSRSEMNVSTLELGDSALYLCASSLGDGSRPQHFGDGTRLSIL.

CDR3 coding DNA: TGTGCCAGCACTTGGACAGGGTCTGGAGAGACCCAGTACTTC. Protein sequence: CASTWTGSGETQYF. The chain joins TRBV12-3 or TRBV12-4 to TRBJ2-5, with 8 bases fitting TRBD1. The CDR3 has 14 residues. Losses at the gene ends were 7 bases for V and 4 bases for J; bases not matched to a gene: 8.

The chain is built from TRBV27 and TRBJ2-3; perhaps TRBD1 as D (6 bases). Per germline, CDR1 MNHEY and CDR2 SMNVEV (reference sequence). Trimming stripped 10 bases from V and 6 bases from J, with 20 bases between. The CDR3 sequence is 14 residues long. Written as DNA, the CDR3 is TGTGCCACCAGCTTGTCAGGGGTGGCCGATACGCAGTATTTT. This sequence encodes CATSLSGVADTQYF.

This chain uses TRBV29-1 with TRBJ2-5; 7 nucleotides agree with TRBD1. Losses at the gene ends were 7 bases for V and 5 bases for J; bases not matched to a gene: 7. This CDR3 region has 12 residues. Germline V CDR1 and CDR2: SQVTM, ANQGSEA. The CDR3 DNA reads TGCAGCGGGGACAGTCAAGCGGAGACCCAGTACTTC. Translation: CSGDSQAETQYF.

The gene calls are TRBV5-1 and TRBJ2-7; D is uncertain. The CDR3 contains 13 residues. V lost 0 bases, J lost 3 bases, and 7 bases lay in between. Germline loops: CDR1 SGHRS, CDR2 YFSETQ. CDR3 amino acids: CASSLEAYYEQYF. In DNA, the CDR3 is TGCGCCAGCAGCTTGGAGGCCTACTACGAGCAGTACTTC.

The genes are TRBV30 and TRBJ2-5; perhaps TRBD1 as D (6 bases). CDR1 is GTSNPN, CDR2 SVGIG, per germline (reference sequence). This CDR3 region has 16 residues. The V and J ends lost 4 bases and 3 bases respectively, with 21 bases between them. CDR3 sequence reads: CAWTPTRTVFEETQYF. The DNA for the CDR3 is TGTGCCTGGACCCCCACGAGGACAGTCTTTGAAGAGACCCAGTACTTC.

The chain employs TRBV12-5 and TRBJ1-5, with 10 bases lining up with TRBD1. CDR3 length: 17 residues. The germline V gene encodes CDR1 LGHNT and CDR2 FRNRAP. Unmatched junction bases numbered 9, after V lost 0 bases and J lost 7 bases. CDR3 nucleotides: TGTGCTAGTGGTTTGGTTCTGAAGGACAGGGGGGCACAGCCCCAGCATTTT. It translates to CASGLVLKDRGAQPQHF.

The CDR3 nucleotides read TGCGCCAGCAGGCGGACTAGCGGGAGGACGGAGACCCAGTACTTC. Its protein is CASRRTSGRTETQYF. J is TRBJ2-5 and V is TRBV5-1; the match to TRBD2 covers 14 bases. The J segment lost 5 bases and the V segment lost 5 bases, leaving 5 bases of the junction unmatched. Germline V gene sequence: CDR1 SGHRS, CDR2 YFSETQ. The CDR3 covers 15 residues.

The chain carries TRBV10-3 and TRBJ2-3; a weak D match, TRBD1 (6 bases). This CDR3 is 21 amino acids long. Germline CDR1 ENHRY, CDR2 SYGVKD. V was shortened by 2 bases and J by 5 bases, with 32 bases between the two germline ends. The CDR3 is CAISESNLPYLVAGVRDTQYF. CDR3 coding DNA: TGTGCCATCAGTGAGAGTAATCTTCCTTATTTGGTCGCAGGGGTTAGAGATACGCAGTATTTT.

The rearrangement uses TRBV25-1 and TRBJ1-2; D remains unclear. The ends were cut back, 6 bases at V and 4 bases at J, with 21 bases in the middle. The CDR3 extends over 16 amino acids. Germline V gene sequence: CDR1 MGHDK, CDR2 SYGVNS. Here the CDR3 DNA reads TGTGCCAGCAGAGCCCCCAGTTACAAGGGCCTCTATGGCTACACCTTC. Its translation is CASRAPSYKGLYGYTF.

This clonotype was counted a single time. The chain recombines TRBV19 with TRBJ1-6; 7 bases match TRBD1. Germline V gene sequence: CDR1 LNHDA, CDR2 SQIVND (reference sequence). Trimming removed 7 bases from V and 7 bases from J; junction bases left unmatched: 7. The CDR3 is 14 amino acids. CDR3 DNA sequence: TGTGCCAGTACGTACAGGGGCCTAAATTCACCCCTCCACTTT. Its translation is CASTYRGLNSPLHF.

V is TRBV28 and J is TRBJ2-1; no clear D gene. Germline CDR1 and CDR2: MDHEN and SYDVKM. CDR3 length: 14 residues. Trimming shortened V by 3 bases and J by 4 bases, and 10 bases separated the two germline ends. CDR3 DNA sequence: TGTGCCAGCAGTTTCTCGCGGAGATACAATGAGCAGTTCTTC. Its translation is CASSFSRRYNEQFF.

V usage is TRBV2 and J usage is TRBJ1-1; 8 nucleotides match TRBD1. Germline CDR1 is SNHLY and CDR2 is FYNNEI. The CDR3 is made up of 17 amino acids. V was pared by 8 bases and J by 2 bases, with 16 bases of the junction left unmatched. The CDR3 coding sequence is TGTGCCAGCTCGTGGGCGGACAGGGAGGGGACTAACACTGAAGCTTTCTTT. It is translated as CASSWADREGTNTEAFF. The complete variable domain, with remaining parts taken from reference TRBV2 and TRBJ1-1, reads EPEVTQTPSHQVTQMGQEVILRCVPISNHLYFYWYRQILGQKVEFLVSFYNNEISEKSEIFDDQFSVERPDGSNFTLKIRSTKLEDSAMYFCASSWADREGTNTEAFFGQGTRLTVV.

The rearrangement uses TRBV12-3 or TRBV12-4 and TRBJ1-1, with D possibly TRBD1 on 6 matching bases. This CDR3 is 11 amino acids long. The V end lost 6 bases, the J end lost 7 bases, and 9 bases lay between the germline ends. DNA for the CDR3: TGTGCCAGCAGCCGGACAGTTGAAGCTTTCTTT. Translation gives CASSRTVEAFF.

The V gene is TRBV7-8, the J gene TRBJ2-3; TRBD2 agrees at 7 bases. This CDR3 has 14 residues. The ends lost 5 bases at V and 5 bases at J; junction bases unmatched: 7. The germline CDR1 and CDR2 sequences are SGHVS and FQNEAQ. The CDR3 coding sequence is TGTGCCAGCAGCCGCGCGGGGGTTCTAGATACGCAGTATTTT. It is translated as CASSRAGVLDTQYF.

This CDR3 is CASSPFVGRPPQHF. The CDR3 DNA is TGTGCCAGCTCTCCCTTCGTGGGTAGGCCACCCCAGCATTTT. The chain is built from TRBV12-3 or TRBV12-4 and TRBJ1-5; no definite D call. The CDR3 has 14 amino acids. V lost 8 bases and J lost 10, with 21 bases in between.